This TCR beta chain derives from a study of blood T cell repertoires in COVID-19. Study overall: Researchers got acute and convalescent COVID-19 samples from the United States, Italy and Spain. PBMCs, B-cell-depleted T cells, or T cells provided the cDNA or gDNA that made up the material.

Germline loops: CDR1 SGHKS, CDR2 YYEKEE (reference sequence). The length of the CDR3 is 12 residues. Trimming took 3 bases from V and 7 from J, leaving 10 bases between them. Authors' data handling: Cell counts per sample came from amplifying reference gene primers. Using immunoSEQ multiplex PCR, the repertoire was profiled, and TCRdb retains in-frame clones only, with some absent. V and J calls and clone size follow that table, whereas D and trimming were derived from the DNA. The repertoire holds about 100,000 clones, with 87% as singletons. The sample comprised peripheral blood. The clonotype was recovered from a man under 40 in a cohort sampled during active COVID-19. The chain couples TRBV5-5 to TRBJ2-5; D perhaps matches TRBD1 (6 bases). The chain's CDR3 is CASSWVGGTQYF. The CDR3 nucleotides read TGTGCCAGCAGCTGGGTAGGGGGGACCCAGTACTTC.